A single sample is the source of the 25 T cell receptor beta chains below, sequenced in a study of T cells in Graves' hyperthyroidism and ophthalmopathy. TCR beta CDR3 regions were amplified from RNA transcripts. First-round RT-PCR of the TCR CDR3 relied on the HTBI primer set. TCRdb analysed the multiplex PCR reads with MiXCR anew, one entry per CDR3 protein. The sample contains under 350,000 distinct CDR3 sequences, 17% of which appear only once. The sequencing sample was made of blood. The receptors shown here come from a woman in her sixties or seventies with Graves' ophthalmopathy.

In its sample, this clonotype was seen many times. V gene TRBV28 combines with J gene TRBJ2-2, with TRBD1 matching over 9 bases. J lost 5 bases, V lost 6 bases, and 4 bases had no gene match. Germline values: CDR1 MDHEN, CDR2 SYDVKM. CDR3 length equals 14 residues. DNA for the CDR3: TGTGCCAGCAGGGGACAGGGAGAAACCGGGGAGCTGTTTTTT. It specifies CASRGQGETGELFF. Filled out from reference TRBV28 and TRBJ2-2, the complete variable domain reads DVKVTQSSRYLVKRTGEKVFLECVQDMDHENMFWYRQDPGLGLRLIYFSYDVKMKEKGDIPEGYSVSREKKERFSLILESASTNQTSMYLCASRGQGETGELFFGEGSRLTVL.

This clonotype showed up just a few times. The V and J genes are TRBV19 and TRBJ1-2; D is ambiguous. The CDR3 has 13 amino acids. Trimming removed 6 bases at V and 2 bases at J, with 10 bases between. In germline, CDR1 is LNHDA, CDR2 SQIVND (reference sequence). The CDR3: CASRTTENYGYTF. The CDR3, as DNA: TGTGCCAGTAGAACGACGGAAAACTATGGCTACACCTTC.

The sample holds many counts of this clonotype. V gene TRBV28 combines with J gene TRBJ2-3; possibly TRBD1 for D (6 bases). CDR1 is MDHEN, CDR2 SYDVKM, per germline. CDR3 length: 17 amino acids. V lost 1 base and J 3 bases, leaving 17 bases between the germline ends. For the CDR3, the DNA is TGTGCCAGCAGTTTATCGCCCCCCGGCAGGGGAACAGATACGCAGTATTTT. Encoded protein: CASSLSPPGRGTDTQYF.

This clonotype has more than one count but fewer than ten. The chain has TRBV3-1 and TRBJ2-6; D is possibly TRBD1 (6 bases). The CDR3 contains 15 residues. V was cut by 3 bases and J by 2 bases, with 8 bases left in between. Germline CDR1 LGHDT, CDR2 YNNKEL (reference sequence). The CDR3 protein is CASSHRGTGANVLTF. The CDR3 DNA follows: TGTGCCAGCAGCCACAGGGGAACTGGGGCCAACGTCCTGACTTTC.

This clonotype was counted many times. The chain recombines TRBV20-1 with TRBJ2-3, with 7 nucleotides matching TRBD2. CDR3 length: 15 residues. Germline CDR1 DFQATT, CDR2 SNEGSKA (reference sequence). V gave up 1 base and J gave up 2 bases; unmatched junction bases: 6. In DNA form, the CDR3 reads TGCAGTGCTAGAGCCGGGACTACCGTCACAGATACGCAGTATTTT. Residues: CSARAGTTVTDTQYF.

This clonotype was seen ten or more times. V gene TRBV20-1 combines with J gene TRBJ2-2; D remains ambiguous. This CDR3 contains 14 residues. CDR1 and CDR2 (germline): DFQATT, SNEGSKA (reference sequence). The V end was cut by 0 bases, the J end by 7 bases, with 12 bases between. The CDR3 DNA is TGCAGTGCTAGAGAAATAGGGTTTGGCGGGGAGCTGTTTTTT. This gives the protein CSAREIGFGGELFF.

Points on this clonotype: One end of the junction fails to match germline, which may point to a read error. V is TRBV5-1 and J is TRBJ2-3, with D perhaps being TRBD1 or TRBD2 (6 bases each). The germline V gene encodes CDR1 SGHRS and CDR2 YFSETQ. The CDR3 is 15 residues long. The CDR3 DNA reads TGCGTCAGCAGCGCGGGACACTCCAGCACAGATACGCAGTATTTT. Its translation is CVSSAGHSSTDTQYF.

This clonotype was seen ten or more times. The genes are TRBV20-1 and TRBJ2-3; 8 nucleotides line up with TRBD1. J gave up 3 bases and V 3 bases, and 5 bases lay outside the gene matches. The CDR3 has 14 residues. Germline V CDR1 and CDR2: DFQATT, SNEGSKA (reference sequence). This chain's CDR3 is CSASGQGWTDTQYF. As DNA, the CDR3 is TGCAGTGCTAGCGGACAGGGCTGGACAGATACGCAGTATTTT.

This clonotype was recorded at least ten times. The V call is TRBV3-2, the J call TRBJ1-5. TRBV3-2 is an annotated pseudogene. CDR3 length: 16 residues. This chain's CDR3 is CASSPPTLYCNQPQHF. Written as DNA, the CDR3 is TGTGCCAGCTCACCACCTACACTCTATTGCAATCAGCCCCAGCATTTT.

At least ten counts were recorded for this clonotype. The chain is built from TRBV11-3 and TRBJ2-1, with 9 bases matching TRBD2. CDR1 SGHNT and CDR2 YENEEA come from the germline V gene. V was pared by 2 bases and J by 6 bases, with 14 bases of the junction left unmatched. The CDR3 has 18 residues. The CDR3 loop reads CASSLMGSAGGLGNEQFF. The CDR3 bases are TGTGCCAGCAGCTTAATGGGGTCGGCGGGGGGGCTGGGCAATGAGCAGTTCTTC.

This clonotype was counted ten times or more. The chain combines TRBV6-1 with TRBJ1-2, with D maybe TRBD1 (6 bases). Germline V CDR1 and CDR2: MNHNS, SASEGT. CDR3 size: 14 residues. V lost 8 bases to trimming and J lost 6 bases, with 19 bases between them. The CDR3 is CASSLLGGGDGYTF. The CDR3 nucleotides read TGTGCCAGCTCCCTCCTAGGGGGGGGTGATGGCTACACCTTC.

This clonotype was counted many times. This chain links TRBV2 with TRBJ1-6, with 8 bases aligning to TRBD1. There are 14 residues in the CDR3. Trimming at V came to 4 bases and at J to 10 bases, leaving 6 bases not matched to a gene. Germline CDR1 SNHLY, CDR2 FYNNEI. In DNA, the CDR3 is TGTGCCAGCAGTGCCGACAGGGGTAAATCACCCCTCCACTTT. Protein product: CASSADRGKSPLHF. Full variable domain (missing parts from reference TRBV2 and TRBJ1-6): EPEVTQTPSHQVTQMGQEVILRCVPISNHLYFYWYRQILGQKVEFLVSFYNNEISEKSEIFDDQFSVERPDGSNFTLKIRSTKLEDSAMYFCASSADRGKSPLHFGNGTRLTVT.

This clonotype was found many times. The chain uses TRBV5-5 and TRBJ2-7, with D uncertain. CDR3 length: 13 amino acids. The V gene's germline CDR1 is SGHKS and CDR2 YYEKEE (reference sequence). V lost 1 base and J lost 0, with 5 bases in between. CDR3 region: CASSLPASYEQYF. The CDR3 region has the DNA TGTGCCAGCAGCTTGCCAGCCTCCTACGAGCAGTACTTC.

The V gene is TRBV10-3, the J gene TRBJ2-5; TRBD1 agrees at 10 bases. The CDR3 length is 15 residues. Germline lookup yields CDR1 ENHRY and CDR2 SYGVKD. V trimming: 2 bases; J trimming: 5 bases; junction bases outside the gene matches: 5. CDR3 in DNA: TGTGCCATCAGTGAGGGGACAGGGGAGTTGGAGACCCAGTACTTC. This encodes CAISEGTGELETQYF.

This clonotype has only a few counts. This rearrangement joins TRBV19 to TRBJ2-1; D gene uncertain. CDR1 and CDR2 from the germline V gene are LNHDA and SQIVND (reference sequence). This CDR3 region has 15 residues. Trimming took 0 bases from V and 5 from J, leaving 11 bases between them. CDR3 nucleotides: TGTGCCAGTAGTATAGATGGTGTGGCCGACAATGAGCAGTTCTTC. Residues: CASSIDGVADNEQFF.

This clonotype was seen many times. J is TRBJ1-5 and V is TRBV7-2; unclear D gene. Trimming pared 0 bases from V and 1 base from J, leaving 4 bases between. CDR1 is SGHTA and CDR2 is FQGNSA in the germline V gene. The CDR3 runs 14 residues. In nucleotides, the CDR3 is TGTGCCAGCAGCTTAGCATGGAGCAATCAGCCCCAGCATTTT. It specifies CASSLAWSNQPQHF.

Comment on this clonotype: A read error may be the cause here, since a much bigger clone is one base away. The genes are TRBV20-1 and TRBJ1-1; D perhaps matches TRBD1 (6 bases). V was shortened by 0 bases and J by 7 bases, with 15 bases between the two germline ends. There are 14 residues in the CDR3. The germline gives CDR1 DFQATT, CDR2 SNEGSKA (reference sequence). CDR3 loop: CSARETGLPNEAFF. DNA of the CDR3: TGCAGTGCTAGAGAAACAGGGTTACCTAATGAAGCTTTCTTT.

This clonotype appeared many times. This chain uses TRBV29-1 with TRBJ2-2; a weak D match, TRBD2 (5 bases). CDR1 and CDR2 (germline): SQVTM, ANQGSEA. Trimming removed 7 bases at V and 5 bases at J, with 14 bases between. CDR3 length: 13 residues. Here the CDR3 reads CSGTRATTGELFF. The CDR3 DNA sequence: TGCAGCGGGACTCGGGCTACGACCGGGGAGCTGTTTTTT.

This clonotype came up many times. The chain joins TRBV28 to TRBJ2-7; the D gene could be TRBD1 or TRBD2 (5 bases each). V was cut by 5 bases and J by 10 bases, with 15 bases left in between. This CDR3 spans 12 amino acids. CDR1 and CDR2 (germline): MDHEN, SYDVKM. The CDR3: CASSPGTSEQYF. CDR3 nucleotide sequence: TGTGCCAGCAGTCCCGGGACCTCGGAACAGTACTTC.

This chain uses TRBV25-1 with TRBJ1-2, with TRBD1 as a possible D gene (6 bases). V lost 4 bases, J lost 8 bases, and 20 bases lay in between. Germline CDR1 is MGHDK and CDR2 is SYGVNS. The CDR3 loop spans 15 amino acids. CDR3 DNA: TGTGCCAGCAGTGCGCCAGGGGTAAGCTGGTTCGGCTACACCTTC. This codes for CASSAPGVSWFGYTF.

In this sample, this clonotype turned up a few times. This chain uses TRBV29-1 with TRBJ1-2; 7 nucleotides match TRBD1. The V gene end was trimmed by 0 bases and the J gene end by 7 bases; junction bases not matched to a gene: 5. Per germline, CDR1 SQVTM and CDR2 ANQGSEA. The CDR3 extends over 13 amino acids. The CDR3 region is CSVEDLGGSGYTF. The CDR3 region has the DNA TGCAGCGTTGAAGACCTAGGGGGCAGTGGCTACACCTTC.

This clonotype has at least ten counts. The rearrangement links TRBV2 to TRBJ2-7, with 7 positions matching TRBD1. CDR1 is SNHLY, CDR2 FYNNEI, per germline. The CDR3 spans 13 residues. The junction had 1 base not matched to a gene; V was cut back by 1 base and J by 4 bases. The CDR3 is CASSEDRGYEQYF. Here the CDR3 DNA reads TGTGCCAGCAGTGAAGACAGGGGTTACGAGCAGTACTTC.

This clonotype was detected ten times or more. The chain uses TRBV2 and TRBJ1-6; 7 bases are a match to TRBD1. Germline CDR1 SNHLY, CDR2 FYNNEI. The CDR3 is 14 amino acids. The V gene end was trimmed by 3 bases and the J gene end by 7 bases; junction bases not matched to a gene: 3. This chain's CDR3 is CASSEGQPNSPLHF. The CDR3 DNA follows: TGTGCCAGCAGTGAGGGACAGCCGAATTCACCCCTCCACTTT.

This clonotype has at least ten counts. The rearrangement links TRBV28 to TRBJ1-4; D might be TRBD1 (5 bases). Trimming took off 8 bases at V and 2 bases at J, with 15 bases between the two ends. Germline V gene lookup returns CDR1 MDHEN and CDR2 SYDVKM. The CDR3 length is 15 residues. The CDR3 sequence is CASAERGRTNEKLFF. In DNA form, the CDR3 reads TGTGCCAGCGCCGAGCGGGGACGGACTAATGAAAAACTGTTTTTT.

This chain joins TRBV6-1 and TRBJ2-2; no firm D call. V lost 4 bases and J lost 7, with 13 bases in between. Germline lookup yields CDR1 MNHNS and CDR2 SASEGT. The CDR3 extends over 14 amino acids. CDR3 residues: CASSVHFALGELFF. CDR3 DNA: TGTGCCAGCAGTGTACACTTTGCCCTCGGGGAGCTGTTTTTT.